The present T cell receptor beta chain was sequenced within a study of OX40 agonist ivuxolimab in advanced cancers. CDR3 length: 15 residues. Per the germline V gene, CDR1 is SGHTA and CDR2 is FQGNSA. V lost 3 bases to trimming and J lost 5 bases; unmatched junction nucleotides: 8. Generated by immunoSEQ multiplex PCR, the TCRdb table keeps only in-frame clones and is missing some. This sample has 60,000 or so clones; roughly 88% occur once, and the top ten carry over 2%. This chain joins TRBV7-2 and TRBJ2-7; 9 nucleotides agree with TRBD2. This receptor was identified in an adult with an advanced solid tumor such as melanoma, head and neck, liver or kidney cancer. Sequencing was performed on CD4+ or CD8+ T cells sorted from blood, taken in a trial of the OX40 agonist ivuxolimab. In DNA, the CDR3 is TGTGCCAGCAGCTTGGCGCGGGGGGGCGTCGACGAGCAGTACTTC. Translating it yields CASSLARGGVDEQYF.